This record covers a single T cell receptor (beta chain). Negative isolation was applied to CD8+ and CD4+ T cells, and FACS enrichment was applied to TEMRA cells. The data originate from a study of CD8 T cells in Susac syndrome. Reverse transcription of about 0.5 to 1 ug RNA was carried out with random hexamers. MiXCR was run by TCRdb on the immunoSEQ multiplex PCR reads, yielding one entry per CDR3 protein. Of fewer than 350,000 distinct CDR3 sequences listed, about 82% were seen once; the top ten hold roughly 0.21%. The CDR3 consists of 13 residues. V lost 8 bases, J lost 3 bases, and 13 bases lay in between.

V is TRBV12-3 or TRBV12-4 and J is TRBJ1-2; D is uncertain. Specimen: CD8+ T cells from PBMCs. This TCR derives from a human donor with multiple sclerosis. CDR3 bases: TGTGCCAGCCGTCGTTCGGGTGACTATGGCTACACCTTC. It translates to CASRRSGDYGYTF.